This T cell receptor beta chain derives from a study of low-dose radiotherapy and immunotherapy resistance in tumors. Study details: Members of Cohort 2 were treated with 1 Gy per fraction every two weeks; their total was 13 Gy over 26 weeks. Patients were treated with intravenous nivolumab at 240 mg every two weeks and were also dosed with ipilimumab at 1 mg/kg every six weeks.

Time point specified: before trial treatment. Patients with advanced, tumor-infiltrating lymphocyte-negative solid tumors were eligible. The CDR3 has 14 amino acids. V lost 2 bases to trimming and J lost 4 bases, with 6 bases between them. CDR1 is PRHDT and CDR2 is FYEKMQ in the germline V gene (reference sequence). Alpha and beta chains were covered, as first-strand cDNA relied on TRAV- and TRBV-specific primers. With a constant-region primer and a V-primer adapter, TCRs were subjected to 20 PCR cycles of amplification. TCRdb passed the reads through MiXCR, listing each CDR3 protein once. This sample has tens of thousands of distinct CDR3 sequences; approximately 25% occur once, and the top ten carry approximately 5.3%.

The sample was PBMCs, taken before treatment. The sequence came from a male donor with prostate cancer. This rearrangement joins TRBV13 to TRBJ2-6; D is unresolved. CDR3 sequence reads: CASSLIGGANVLTF. CDR3 nucleotide sequence: TGTGCCAGCAGCTTAATCGGGGGGGCCAACGTCCTGACTTTC.